This is a list of T cell receptor beta chains from one sample in a study of T cell repertoires in cytomegalovirus infection. The antigens these receptors bind are not known. One entry per CDR3 protein, called by TCRdb with MiXCR from the reads. The table has 200,000 or so distinct CDR3 sequences, roughly two fifths seen once. Here the sequenced sample was CD8+ T cells from cultured PBMCs, taken from culture after CMV antigen stimulation. The origin of the receptors is a human donor in good health (CMV status not recorded). Some clones in this sample may be carry-over from other donors' samples. The CDR3 runs from the conserved cysteine through the conserved F or W. Each record gives: V gene, D gene, clone size, J gene, CDR3 DNA, CDR3 protein. D genes are given only for firm matches. Expanded clones are given a class, and other clones once, few, many or no size at all.

v_gene: TRBV7-8
d_gene: TRBD2
abundance: many
j_gene: TRBJ2-1
CDR3nt: TGTGCCAGCAGCTTGGGGGGAGCGGGAGGGCTCTACAATGAGCAGTTCTTC
CDR3aa: CASSLGGAGGLYNEQFF

v_gene: TRBV28
d_gene: .
abundance: .
j_gene: TRBJ2-2
CDR3nt: TGTGCCAGCTCCTACAGGAGCTCGGGGTCCGGGGAGCTGTTTTTT
CDR3aa: CASSYRSSGSGELFF

v_gene: TRBV19
d_gene: .
abundance: .
j_gene: TRBJ2-7
CDR3nt: TGTGCCAGTAGTCTGAAGGACACCGTCTCCTACGAGCAGTACTTC
CDR3aa: CASSLKDTVSYEQYF

v_gene: TRBV2
d_gene: .
abundance: .
j_gene: TRBJ2-7
CDR3nt: TGTGCCAGCAGTCAGGGACGGTCCTCCTACGAGCAGTACTTC
CDR3aa: CASSQGRSSYEQYF

v_gene: TRBV6-1
d_gene: TRBD1
abundance: .
j_gene: TRBJ1-4
CDR3nt: TGTGCCAGCAGTGAAGCGGGACAGGGTACAACTAATGAAAAACTGTTTTTT
CDR3aa: CASSEAGQGTTNEKLFF

v_gene: TRBV7-2
d_gene: TRBD2
abundance: .
j_gene: TRBJ2-3
CDR3nt: TGTGCCAGCAGCTTAGGGGGCGGGGGGGGATCAGATACGCAGTATTTT
CDR3aa: CASSLGGGGGSDTQYF

v_gene: TRBV28
d_gene: .
abundance: .
j_gene: TRBJ2-7
CDR3nt: TGTGCCAGCAGCTCCAGGGGGGACGAGCAGTACTTC
CDR3aa: CASSSRGDEQYF

v_gene: TRBV7-2
d_gene: .
abundance: many
j_gene: TRBJ1-1
CDR3nt: TGTGCCAGCAGCTTAGTGTCCGGGGGCACTGAAGCTTTCTTT
CDR3aa: CASSLVSGGTEAFF

v_gene: TRBV7-3
d_gene: .
abundance: few
j_gene: TRBJ1-1
CDR3nt: TGTGCCAGCAGCTTAACGGCAGGGGAGTTCACTGAAGCTTTCTTT
CDR3aa: CASSLTAGEFTEAFF

v_gene: TRBV2
d_gene: .
abundance: .
j_gene: TRBJ1-5
CDR3nt: TGTGCCAGCAGTGATGTGACAGAAGACAATCAGCCCCAGCATTTT
CDR3aa: CASSDVTEDNQPQHF

v_gene: TRBV4-3
d_gene: .
abundance: .
j_gene: TRBJ1-1
CDR3nt: TGCGCCAGCAGCCAAAAACAGGGTCTGGGTGAAGCTTTCTTT
CDR3aa: CASSQKQGLGEAFF

v_gene: TRBV5-6
d_gene: .
abundance: few
j_gene: TRBJ2-2
CDR3nt: TGTGCCAGCAGCTTGTTAGGGGAGGAGTCCACCGGGGAGCTGTTTTTT
CDR3aa: CASSLLGEESTGELFF